This T cell receptor beta chain stems from a study of blood T cell repertoires in COVID-19. Study-level information: What the recovered Cohort 3 donors had was two negative PCRs, clearance, or symptom resolution. PBMCs, B-cell-depleted T cells, or T cells provided the cDNA or gDNA that made up the material.

This clone turned up a few times. Clones were read by immunoSEQ multiplex PCR, and TCRdb kept only the in-frame ones, dropping some. The repertoire includes fewer than 200,000 clones, 70% to 85% of them detected once, and 15% to 20% sits in the top ten. The study recruited people aged roughly 18 to 95 years across about 25 US areas. Participant-reported clinical history was the basis for cohort assignment. From germline, CDR1 is SQVTM and CDR2 ANQGSEA. V dropped 6 bases and J dropped 5; count of bases not matched to a gene: 9. The CDR3 spans 14 residues. V is TRBV29-1 and J is TRBJ1-2, with 10 bases fitting TRBD1. Sequencing was performed on PBMCs or T cells enriched from blood (not recorded which). This clonotype was obtained from a woman aged 65 to 85 in a cohort exposed to, infected with or recovered from COVID-19 (not recorded which). CDR3 bases: TGCAGCGTGGTTAGGACAGGGGGAGAGTATGGCTACACCTTC. Amino acid sequence: CSVVRTGGEYGYTF. Complete variable domain (other parts from reference TRBV29-1 and TRBJ1-2): SAVISQKPSRDICQRGTSLTIQCQVDSQVTMMFWYRQQPGQSLTLIATANQGSEATYESGFVIDKFPISRPNLTFSTLTVSNMSPEDSSIYLCSVVRTGGEYGYTFGSGTRLTVV.